The rows below give T cell receptor beta chains drawn from one sample of a study of regulatory T cells in long-lasting Graves disease. TCRdb analysed the multiplex PCR reads with MiXCR anew, one entry per CDR3 protein. This table has under 350,000 distinct CDR3 sequences, 20% to 25% appearing once. The sample here was peripheral blood mononuclear cells (PBMCs), taken when the disease was refractory, from a patient treated with antithyroid drugs. These receptors were collected from a female donor with Graves disease. Each CDR3 is given with its conserved first and last residue. Each record gives: D gene, J gene, clone size, V gene, CDR3 length, CDR3 DNA, CDR3 protein. D genes are given only for firm matches. Not all rows give a size; the values are once, few, many and, for expanded clones, a class.

TRBD2,TRBJ2-7,few,TRBV7-9,15,TGTGCCAGCAGCTCCGGGGGGAGAAGCTCCTACGAGCAGTACTTC,CASSSGGRSSYEQYF
TRBD1,TRBJ2-1,few,TRBV29-1,16,TGCAGCGTTGAGTCTGTTGAGGACAGGGTCAACAATGAGCAGTTCTTC,CSVESVEDRVNNEQFF
TRBD2,TRBJ2-3,few,TRBV15,17,TGTGCCACCAGCAGACAGGGAGCGGGAGCGCGCACAGATACGCAGTATTTT,CATSRQGAGARTDTQYF
.,TRBJ1-3,few,TRBV19,14,TGTGCCAGTAGGACGACAGTCTCTGGAAACACCATATATTTT,CASRTTVSGNTIYF
TRBD1,TRBJ1-2,many,TRBV20-1,14,TGCAGTGCTAGACCAGGGGGCTTAAGCTATGGCTACACCTTC,CSARPGGLSYGYTF
TRBD1,TRBJ1-6,.,TRBV6-2/TRBV6-3,13,TGTGCCAGCGGGCAGGGGGATAATTCACCCCTCCACTTT,CASGQGDNSPLHF
TRBD1,TRBJ1-1,.,TRBV19,15,TGTGCCAGTAGTACAGGGACAGGTAGTGACACTGAAGCTTTCTTT,CASSTGTGSDTEAFF
TRBD1,TRBJ2-6,few,TRBV9,17,TGTGCCAGCAGCGCCCCGAAGGACAGGCCGGGGGCCAACGTCCTGACTTTC,CASSAPKDRPGANVLTF
.,TRBJ2-2,.,TRBV2,15,TGTGCCAGCAGCTTTGGCAGGGTGGAATCCGGGGAGCTGTTTTTT,CASSFGRVESGELFF
.,TRBJ1-1,few,TRBV29-1,14,TGCAGCGTGGATAAACAGGGAGGGGGAACTGAAGCTTTCTTT,CSVDKQGGGTEAFF
TRBD2,TRBJ2-7,few,TRBV2,13,TGTGCCAGCAAATGGACTAGCCTGGGGGGGCAGTACTTC,CASKWTSLGGQYF
.,TRBJ2-7,.,TRBV11-3,14,TGTGCCAGCAGCCAGTCCCCCTGGGACTACGAGCAGTACTTC,CASSQSPWDYEQYF
.,TRBJ1-5,few,TRBV4-3,13,TGCGCCAGCAGCCAAGAGACAGACCAGCCCCAGCATTTT,CASSQETDQPQHF
TRBD2,TRBJ2-5,.,TRBV10-3,15,TGTGCCATCGATCGAGAAGGCGGGAGCGCGGAGACCCAGTACTTC,CAIDREGGSAETQYF
.,TRBJ1-1,many,TRBV12-3/TRBV12-4,13,TGTGCCAGCAGCCCGGGGGAAGGATCCGAAGCTTTCTTT,CASSPGEGSEAFF
.,TRBJ2-4,.,TRBV18,15,TGTGCCAGCTCACCGGTGGAAATAGCCAAAAACATTCAGTACTTC,CASSPVEIAKNIQYF
.,TRBJ2-2,.,TRBV12-3/TRBV12-4,14,TGTGCCAGCAGTATGGACCTTTACACCGGGGAGCTGTTTTTT,CASSMDLYTGELFF
.,TRBJ2-3,.,TRBV24-1,12,TGTGCCACCAGTGATCCAGCGGATACGCAGTATTTT,CATSDPADTQYF
.,TRBJ1-3,few,TRBV7-8,16,TGTGCCAGCAGCTCCGGCTGGGGAGCAACTGGAAACACCATATATTTT,CASSSGWGATGNTIYF
.,TRBJ1-6,many,TRBV12-3/TRBV12-4,11,TGTGCCAGCGGGGGAGATTCACCCCTCCACTTT,CASGGDSPLHF
TRBD2,TRBJ2-2,.,TRBV7-2,16,TGCGCCAGCAGCTGGCGACTAGCGGAGAACACCGGGGAGCTGTTTTTT,CASSWRLAENTGELFF
TRBD1,TRBJ1-5,many,TRBV6-1,15,TGTGCCAGCTTTCGACCGGGACAGGGCAATCAGCCCCAGCATTTT,CASFRPGQGNQPQHF
TRBD2,TRBJ2-2,.,TRBV20-1,15,TGCAGTGCTAGAGGGGGAGGGTCCTTCACCGGGGAGCTGTTTTTT,CSARGGGSFTGELFF
.,TRBJ2-2,once,TRBV3-1,13,TGTGCCAGCGGCCAAATAGCCACCGGGGAGCTGTTTTTT,CASGQIATGELFF
.,TRBJ2-7,.,TRBV20-1,15,TGCAGTGCTACCCAGCACCTAAGATTTCCCCACGAGCAGTACTTC,CSATQHLRFPHEQYF
.,TRBJ2-7,many,TRBV28,13,TGTGCCAGCAGTCGGCAGGGAGGCGACGAGCAGTACTTC,CASSRQGGDEQYF
TRBD1,TRBJ1-6,.,TRBV14,14,TGTGCCAGCAGTCAGACAGGGGGCCGTTCACCCCTCCACTTT,CASSQTGGRSPLHF
.,TRBJ1-3,.,TRBV20-1,14,TGCAGTGCTAGCTTAGGGGGCTCTGGAAACACCATATATTTT,CSASLGGSGNTIYF
.,TRBJ2-7,.,TRBV20-1,13,TGCAGTGCGAGAAGTACAGGGTCTGGCGAGCAGTACTTC,CSARSTGSGEQYF
.,TRBJ1-1,few,TRBV27,11,TGTGCCAGCAGGGACAGCACTGAAGCTTTCTTT,CASRDSTEAFF
.,TRBJ1-2,many,TRBV12-3/TRBV12-4,15,TGTGCCAGCAGTTTATTCACCAGGGGCATCTATGGCTACACCTTC,CASSLFTRGIYGYTF
.,TRBJ2-2,many,TRBV7-2,16,TGTGCCAGCAGCTTAGTCCCGGGGACGTCCACCGGGGAGCTGTTTTTT,CASSLVPGTSTGELFF
.,TRBJ1-1,few,TRBV28,11,TGTGCCAGCAGGATCTACACTGAAGCTTTCTTT,CASRIYTEAFF
TRBD2,TRBJ2-5,many,TRBV28,19,TGTGCCAGCAACGATCTCGCGCCGGGACTAGTTCGAGGGGAGGAGACCCAGTACTTC,CASNDLAPGLVRGEETQYF
.,TRBJ2-7,.,TRBV12-3/TRBV12-4,14,TGTGCCAGCAGGACGGCTGGACTCCCCTACGAGCAGTACTTC,CASRTAGLPYEQYF
.,TRBJ1-4,many,TRBV11-2,15,TGTGCCAGCAGCTTAGATGCCAGGCTTGGTGAAAAACTGTTTTTT,CASSLDARLGEKLFF
TRBD2,TRBJ2-7,few,TRBV30,12,TGTGCCGCCCGGGGGGAGTCCTACGAGCAGTACTTC,CAARGESYEQYF
.,TRBJ1-6,.,TRBV19,13,TGTGCCAGTAGTCTCCGGGACATCTGGCCCCTCCACTTT,CASSLRDIWPLHF
.,TRBJ2-7,.,TRBV7-9,16,TGTGCCAGCAGCCAAAGTATGGGAGGCCGGGGCTACGAGCAGTACTTC,CASSQSMGGRGYEQYF
.,TRBJ2-7,.,TRBV14,15,TGTGCCAGCAGCCAAGATTACGGGCCACCCTACGAGCAGTACTTC,CASSQDYGPPYEQYF
.,TRBJ2-2,few,TRBV15,15,TGTGCCACCAGCACCTCAGACGCGAACACCGGGGAGCTGTTTTTT,CATSTSDANTGELFF
TRBD1,TRBJ2-7,few,TRBV27,14,TGTGCCAGTCGCTCTACAGGGGAAAACTACGAGCAGTACTTC,CASRSTGENYEQYF
TRBD1,TRBJ2-7,few,TRBV4-3,17,TGCGCCAGCAGCCAAGATAGTCGGGCAGGGGGTAGCGACGAGCAGTACTTC,CASSQDSRAGGSDEQYF
TRBD1,TRBJ2-6,many,TRBV15,16,TGTGCCACCAGACCAGGGGGCAGCTCTGGGGCCAACGTCCTGACTTTC,CATRPGGSSGANVLTF
TRBD1,TRBJ2-5,.,TRBV4-1,19,TGCGCCAGCAGCCAAGAACGGGGGAGCACAGGGGGAGAACAAGAGACCCAGTACTTC,CASSQERGSTGGEQETQYF
TRBD2,TRBJ2-7,.,TRBV6-9,17,TGTGCCAGCAGTTACGCCCGGGGGGCGGGAGGACCCTACGAGCAGTACTTC,CASSYARGAGGPYEQYF
.,TRBJ2-7,few,TRBV13,13,TGTGCCAGCAGCCCAACGGGGGAGGACGAGCAGTACTTC,CASSPTGEDEQYF
.,TRBJ1-2,few,TRBV9,13,TGTGCCAGCAGCGTCGGGGCCGACTATGGCTACACCTTC,CASSVGADYGYTF
.,TRBJ1-1,many,TRBV27,14,TGTGCCAGCAGCTTGGACAGAGCGAACACTGAAGCTTTCTTT,CASSLDRANTEAFF
.,TRBJ1-4,.,TRBV19,15,TGTGCCTCGCAGGAGGCTTCAGCGACTAATGAAAAACTGTTTTTT,CASQEASATNEKLFF
.,TRBJ1-1,few,TRBV20-1,13,TGCAGTGCGAGTCAGCAGTCGGGGACCCAAGCTTTCTTT,CSASQQSGTQAFF
.,TRBJ1-1,few,TRBV10-3,14,TGTGCCATCAGTGAGTCTCGGGGAAGGACTGAAGCTTTCTTT,CAISESRGRTEAFF
.,TRBJ2-5,.,TRBV9,14,TGTGCCAGCAGCGCCGACAGGTCTCGGGAGACCCAGTACTTC,CASSADRSRETQYF
.,TRBJ2-7,.,TRBV6-1,14,.,CASSTSLSTYEQYF
.,TRBJ1-1,.,TRBV5-1,14,TGCGCCAGCAGCTTGTACAGGTCGGATTATGAAGCTTTCTTT,CASSLYRSDYEAFF